Below, one T cell receptor (beta chain) is given with its context. The method was immunoSEQ multiplex PCR; TCRdb's version includes in-frame clones alone and lacks a portion of them. Of roughly 15,000 clones listed, approximately 81% are singletons. These data belong to a study of T cell changes during pregnancy in multiple sclerosis. The germline gives CDR1 ENHRY, CDR2 SYGVKD. Deletions cut 2 bases from V and 1 base from J, with 8 bases between. The CDR3 totals 14 residues. This sequence was found in a female donor in good health, enrolled as a control in a pregnancy study. Sequences were derived from CD8+ T cells from peripheral blood mononuclear cells, sampled in the third trimester of pregnancy. The rearrangement joins TRBV10-3 to TRBJ1-1; no firm D call. This CDR3 is CAISEPGENTEAFF. The CDR3 nucleotides are TGTGCCATCAGTGAGCCGGGAGAGAACACTGAAGCTTTCTTT.